This entry concerns a single T cell receptor (beta chain). Antigen specificity is unknown. The data were taken from a study of regulatory T cells in long-lasting Graves disease. Study at large: Antithyroid drugs had been taken by newly diagnosed Graves' patients for under 3 months. Findings and limits, study-wide: Those with persistent disease had in common more public clonotypes (more than 2,500) than new patients (approximately 970).

Both iRepertoire HTBI primers and Arm-PCR of CDR3 regions were used to build the TCR beta libraries. TCRdb independently ran MiXCR on the multiplex PCR reads; one entry per CDR3 protein. Found here are about 350,000 distinct CDR3 sequences, over 15% of them singletons; the top ten hold roughly 27%. Sample time point: newly diagnosed GD, antithyroid drugs for less than 3 months. Researchers made the TCR library from RNA that was extracted from PBMCs. The CDR3 sequence is 11 residues long. Trimming left V 7 bases short and J 7 bases short, with 8 bases between. Germline values: CDR1 SEHNR, CDR2 FQNEAQ (reference sequence). The data also belong to a second study, concerning T cells in Graves' hyperthyroidism and ophthalmopathy. From that second work: Lactation, pregnancy, other autoimmune disease or uncontrolled infection excluded patients.

The chain joins TRBV7-9 to TRBJ2-1; D is ambiguous. Sample: peripheral blood mononuclear cells (PBMCs), taken at new diagnosis, from a patient treated with antithyroid drugs. The TCR sequence derives from a man aged 35 to 55 with Graves disease. In nucleotides, the CDR3 is TGTGCCAGCACTAGGGCAAATGAGCAGTTCTTC. Protein: CASTRANEQFF.